The sequence of this TCR beta chain was determined in a study of read filtering for tumor transcriptome and immune sequencing. Study at large: After DNase treatment, RNA was made into whole-transcriptome libraries. The study's findings and limits: Roughly four fifths of IR-seq clonotypes had one read, totaling around 3.3% of reads; RNA-seq: approximately 73% and 42%.

The library was built from about 400 ng RNA with molecular barcoded adaptors for alpha/delta and beta/gamma chains. One entry per CDR3 protein results from TCRdb running MiXCR on the reads. The data hold tens of thousands of distinct CDR3 sequences, with about a fifth observed a single time. On this clonotype: Its antigen is undetermined.

V was cut by 2 bases and J by 7 bases, with 9 bases left in between. Germline V CDR1 and CDR2: SGHDN, FVKESK. This CDR3 comprises 13 residues. The chain joins TRBV14 to TRBJ1-5; possible D gene TRBD1, 5 bases. The sample comprised a population of CD138-negative cells sorted from bone marrow. This clonotype was sampled from a donor over 35 with multiple myeloma. The DNA of the CDR3 is TGTGCCAGCAGCCAAACAGGTGCCCAGCCCCAGCATTTT. Translated, it gives CASSQTGAQPQHF.